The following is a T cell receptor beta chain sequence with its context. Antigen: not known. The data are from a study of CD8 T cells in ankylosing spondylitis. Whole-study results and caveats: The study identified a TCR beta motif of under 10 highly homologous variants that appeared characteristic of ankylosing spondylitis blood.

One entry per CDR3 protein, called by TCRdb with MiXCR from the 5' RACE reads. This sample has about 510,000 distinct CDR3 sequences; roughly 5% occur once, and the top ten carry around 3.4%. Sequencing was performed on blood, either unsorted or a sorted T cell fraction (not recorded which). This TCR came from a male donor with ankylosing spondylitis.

The CDR3 region is CASSGTSGRTFYNEQFF. Here the CDR3 DNA reads TGCGCCAGCAGCGGGACTAGCGGGAGGACCTTTTACAATGAGCAGTTCTTC. The chain has TRBV5-1 and TRBJ2-1; 15 bases line up with TRBD2. The V and J ends lost 4 bases and 4 bases, in that order; junction bases with no gene match: 6. Germline-derived CDR1 and CDR2 are SGHRS and YFSETQ. The CDR3 sequence is 17 residues long.